This T cell receptor (beta chain) emerged from a study of CD8+ T cells in alopecia areata. RNA was isolated and reverse transcribed to cDNA, the sequencing template. Libraries were prepared by immunoSEQ multiplex PCR; TCRdb keeps only in-frame clonotypes and omits some of them. The table shows around 200,000 clones, with 60% occurring only once. Specified treatment: oral pan-JAK inhibitor, 5-10 mg twice daily. Both peripheral blood and punch biopsies of lesional scalp skin were obtained from patients who had alopecia areata. This sample comprised CD4+ T cells sorted from blood, obtained at week 4, from a patient treated with tofacitinib. This sequence was found in a human donor with alopecia areata.

CDR3 region: CASSSLTTWPGGYTF. The CDR3 bases are TGTGCCAGCAGCTCCCTAACGACTTGGCCCGGCGGCTACACCTTC. The J gene is TRBJ1-2, the V gene TRBV5-6; D gene uncertain. The germline V gene has CDR1 SGHDT and CDR2 YYEEEE. Trimming pared 3 bases from V and 8 bases from J, leaving 20 bases between. This CDR3 has 15 amino acids.